The rows below give T cell receptor beta chains drawn from one sample of a study of graft-versus-host responses after intestinal transplantation. Clones were sequenced by immunoSEQ multiplex PCR, and TCRdb holds only the in-frame ones, with some missing. The sample carries over 85,000 clones, about 95% recorded once. Their antigen targets remain unknown. The sequenced sample was unstimulated CD4+ T cells sorted from spleen or lymph node cells, obtained before transplant. These TCRs come from a human donor who was the organ donor for an intestinal transplant. The CDR3 runs from the conserved cysteine through the conserved F or W. The order of the fields is clone size, V gene, CDR3 length, D gene, J gene, CDR3 protein, CDR3 DNA. The D gene is left open where the match is weak. Size values are once, few and many counts, or a class for expanded clones, and some rows have none.

NA,TRBV29-1,12,NA,TRBJ1-1,CSVVGVNTEAFF,TGCAGCGTTGTAGGGGTGAACACTGAAGCTTTCTTT
NA,TRBV7-2,13,NA,TRBJ2-7,CASSLGRDYEQYF,TGTGCCAGCAGCTTAGGCAGGGACTACGAGCAGTACTTC
NA,TRBV4-1,16,NA,TRBJ1-1,CASSRQGAGPNTEAFF,TGCGCCAGCAGCCGGCAAGGTGCGGGGCCGAACACTGAAGCTTTCTTT
NA,TRBV30,14,TRBD1,TRBJ1-5,CAWSPGQGNQPQHF,TGTGCCTGGAGTCCGGGACAGGGGAATCAGCCCCAGCATTTT
NA,TRBV11-1,14,NA,TRBJ2-7,CASSLQGTSYEQYF,TGTGCCAGCAGCTTACAAGGGACCTCCTACGAGCAGTACTTC
NA,TRBV7-9,14,NA,TRBJ1-1,CASSSGGLGSEAFF,TGTGCCAGCAGCTCAGGCGGTTTAGGTTCTGAAGCTTTCTTT
NA,TRBV23-1,15,NA,TRBJ1-1,CASSHSGRPNTEAFF,TGCGCCAGCAGTCATTCGGGTAGACCGAACACTGAAGCTTTCTTT
NA,TRBV28,14,NA,TRBJ2-3,CASSATGSTDTQYF,TGTGCCAGCAGCGCGACCGGCAGCACAGATACGCAGTATTTT
NA,TRBV5-1,15,NA,TRBJ2-2,CASRFWLAKTGELFF,TGCGCCAGCAGGTTTTGGCTAGCTAAGACCGGGGAGCTGTTTTTT
NA,TRBV5-4,14,NA,TRBJ1-6,CASSEGQYNSPLHF,TGTGCCAGCAGCGAAGGACAGTATAATTCACCCCTCCACTTT
once,TRBV6-5,12,NA,TRBJ1-1,CASSSRYTEAFF,TGTGCCAGCAGCTCAAGATACACTGAAGCTTTCTTT
NA,TRBV28,15,NA,TRBJ2-7,CASTPTGLLSYEQYF,TGTGCCAGCACTCCGACAGGCCTCCTATCCTACGAGCAGTACTTC
once,TRBV4-1,15,NA,TRBJ2-7,CASSLRLGRPYEQYF,TGCGCCAGCAGCCTTAGGCTAGGCCGGCCCTACGAGCAGTACTTC
once,TRBV11-2,13,NA,TRBJ1-5,CASSFDRNQPQHF,TGTGCCAGCAGCTTTGACAGAAATCAGCCCCAGCATTTT
NA,TRBV28,15,NA,TRBJ1-4,CASSFDGARFRKLFF,TGTGCCAGCAGTTTCGATGGGGCGAGATTCAGAAAACTGTTTTTT
NA,TRBV30,14,NA,TRBJ2-5,CAWTQPGRGETQYF,TGTGCCTGGACCCAACCGGGCAGGGGAGAGACCCAGTACTTC
NA,TRBV19,13,NA,TRBJ2-5,CASRVRAGETQYF,TGTGCCAGTAGAGTTAGGGCAGGTGAGACCCAGTACTTC
NA,TRBV4-1,18,NA,TRBJ2-6,CASSQGFGSSSGANVLTF,TGCGCCAGCAGCCAAGGTTTTGGCAGCAGCTCTGGGGCCAACGTCCTGACTTTC
NA,TRBV7-2,16,NA,TRBJ1-3,CASSTRTAGSGNTIYF,TGTGCCAGCAGCACACGGACAGCAGGCTCTGGAAACACCATATATTTT
NA,TRBV7-2,14,NA,TRBJ1-6,CASSLDLNNSPLHF,TGTGCCAGCAGCTTGGACCTCAATAATTCACCCCTCCACTTT
NA,TRBV28,15,TRBD1,TRBJ1-1,CASSPGTVGNTEAFF,TGTGCCAGCAGTCCGGGGACAGTGGGGAACACTGAAGCTTTCTTT
NA,TRBV28,12,TRBD1,TRBJ1-2,CASRTGGNGCTF,TGTGCCAGCAGGACAGGGGGGAATGGCTGCACCTTC
NA,TRBV29-1,12,TRBD1,TRBJ1-1,CSAQGVSTEAFF,TGCAGCGCCCAGGGGGTGAGCACTGAAGCTTTCTTT